This TCR beta chain appears in the sequencing data of a study of T cells in narcolepsy. Study-level information: Patients with NT1 or NT2 and healthy control donors were enrolled. Study-wide findings and caveats: Reportedly, autoreactive clonotypes were serially detected in patients' blood but not controls'. HCRT-specific and TRIB2-specific autoreactive clonotypes appeared among same-patient CSF and blood CD4+ clonotypes. No autoreactive T cell clone sequences appeared in some memory CD4+ repertoires.

V gave up 0 bases and J gave up 4 bases, with 14 bases separating them. The CDR3 runs 15 residues. Germline loops: CDR1 SGDLS, CDR2 YYNGEE. Sequenced by immunoSEQ multiplex PCR; TCRdb stores in-frame clones only, minus some. This table holds about 24,000 clones, approximately 89% found once. Concerning this clone itself: The antigen remains unidentified.

V is TRBV9 and J is TRBJ2-7; possibly TRBD1 for D (5 bases). Sequencing was performed on CD45RA- memory CD4+ T cells from PBMCs. This receptor was obtained from a human donor with narcolepsy. The CDR3 reads CASSVAPQGLYEQYF. The CDR3 nucleotides read TGTGCCAGCAGCGTAGCTCCGCAGGGATTGTACGAGCAGTACTTC. Filled out from reference TRBV9 and TRBJ2-7, the complete variable domain reads DSGVTQTPKHLITATGQRVTLRCSPRSGDLSVYWYQQSLDQGLQFLIQYYNGEERAKGNILERFSAQQFPDLHSELNLSSLELGDSALYFCASSVAPQGLYEQYFGPGTRLTVT.